These 12 T cell receptor beta chains share one sample of origin, sequenced in a study of CD8 T cells in Susac syndrome. The RNA, 0.5 to 1 ug, was put through reverse transcription using random hexamers. TCRdb called the immunoSEQ multiplex PCR reads again in MiXCR, with one record for every CDR3 protein. The sample records some 170,000 distinct CDR3 sequences, about 94% being singletons. The source material was CD4+ T cells from PBMCs. These receptors were collected from a human donor with Susac syndrome.

The genes are TRBV5-4 and TRBJ1-4, with TRBD1 matching over 7 bases. From germline, CDR1 is SGHNT and CDR2 YYREEE (reference sequence). The length of the CDR3 is 14 residues. V lost 4 bases and J lost 8; bases outside the gene matches: 8. CDR3 sequence reads: CASSIDRDGEKLFF. As DNA, the CDR3 is TGTGCCAGCAGCATTGACAGGGACGGGGAAAAACTGTTTTTT.

The CDR3 DNA follows: TGTGCCAGCGTTCCCGGGGCGGCTGTCAATGAGCAGTTCTTC. It translates to CASVPGAAVNEQFF. The rearrangement joins TRBV28 to TRBJ2-1; D may be TRBD1 or TRBD2 (5 bases each). The CDR3 runs to 14 residues. Germline assignment: CDR1 MDHEN and CDR2 SYDVKM. V gave up 8 bases and J gave up 6 bases, with 17 bases separating them. The variable domain in full, with the rest retrieved from reference TRBV28 and TRBJ2-1, is DVKVTQSSRYLVKRTGEKVFLECVQDMDHENMFWYRQDPGLGLRLIYFSYDVKMKEKGDIPEGYSVSREKKERFSLILESASTNQTSMYLCASVPGAAVNEQFFGPGTRLTVL.

The chain links TRBV13 to TRBJ2-3, with D hard to call. The V and J ends lost 2 bases and 6 bases respectively, with 6 bases between them. CDR1 is PRHDT, CDR2 FYEKMQ, per germline (reference sequence). The CDR3 is 12 residues long. The CDR3 here is CASSLSGDTQYF. CDR3 nucleotides: TGTGCCAGCAGCTTAAGTGGGGATACGCAGTATTTT.

The chain joins TRBV7-2 to TRBJ2-7; 7 bases agree with TRBD1. This CDR3 spans 14 amino acids. Germline V gives CDR1 SGHTA, CDR2 FQGNSA. V shed 2 bases, J shed 4 bases, and the junction held 5 bases outside the gene matches. The CDR3 region is CASSLTRQGYEQYF. The CDR3 nucleotides are TGTGCCAGCAGCTTAACTCGACAGGGTTACGAGCAGTACTTC.

CDR3 residues: CSGPHPGQGAGHEQYF. The CDR3 DNA is TGCAGTGGCCCGCACCCGGGACAGGGGGCTGGTCACGAGCAGTACTTC. V and J are TRBV20-1 and TRBJ2-7, with TRBD1 identical over 12 bases. This CDR3 spans 16 amino acids. V lost 7 bases and J lost 5; bases outside the gene matches: 15. Germline-derived CDR1 and CDR2 are DFQATT and SNEGSKA (reference sequence).

V gene TRBV28 combines with J gene TRBJ1-1; TRBD1 might be the D (5 bases). CDR3 size: 15 residues. V was trimmed by 3 bases and J by 2 bases, leaving 13 bases between them. In germline, CDR1 is MDHEN, CDR2 SYDVKM. The CDR3 DNA sequence: TGTGCCAGCAGTTTCCTCTCAGGGATAAACACTGAAGCTTTCTTT. Amino acids: CASSFLSGINTEAFF. The complete variable domain, with remaining parts taken from reference TRBV28 and TRBJ1-1, reads DVKVTQSSRYLVKRTGEKVFLECVQDMDHENMFWYRQDPGLGLRLIYFSYDVKMKEKGDIPEGYSVSREKKERFSLILESASTNQTSMYLCASSFLSGINTEAFFGQGTRLTVV.

The chain combines TRBV23-1 with TRBJ2-3; TRBD1 matches 7 bases. TRBV23-1 belongs to the ORF category, with a function that is uncertain. V lost 3 bases to trimming and J lost 0 bases; unmatched junction nucleotides: 6. The CDR3 runs to 16 residues. The CDR3 protein is CASSHPGQTSTDTQYF. In DNA, the CDR3 is TGCGCCAGCAGTCATCCGGGACAGACTAGCACAGATACGCAGTATTTT.

The count of this clonotype is one. This chain links TRBV29-1 with TRBJ1-1, with 9 positions matching TRBD1. This CDR3 spans 15 amino acids. Germline lookup yields CDR1 SQVTM and CDR2 ANQGSEA. V dropped 1 base and J dropped 9; count of bases not matched to a gene: 12. This CDR3 reads CSVEGSTGGPTQAFF. The CDR3 region has the DNA TGCAGCGTTGAAGGTTCTACAGGGGGCCCTACTCAAGCTTTCTTT.

This clonotype was picked up one time. V usage is TRBV24-1 and J usage is TRBJ2-1; D perhaps matches TRBD2 (6 bases). Germline CDR1 is KGHDR and CDR2 is SFDVKD. V lost 4 bases and J 8 bases, leaving 11 bases between the germline ends. This CDR3 comprises 13 residues. The CDR3 spells CATSERGRDEQFF. Written as DNA, the CDR3 is TGTGCCACCAGTGAGCGGGGCCGGGATGAGCAGTTCTTC.

The V and J genes are TRBV6-2 or TRBV6-3 and TRBJ2-1; D remains unclear. Trimming shortened V by 8 bases and J by 5 bases, and 19 bases separated the two germline ends. CDR1 is MNHEY, CDR2 SVGEGT, per germline. This CDR3 is 15 amino acids long. CDR3 protein: CASGLEYLTNNEQFF. DNA for the CDR3: TGTGCCAGCGGATTGGAGTACCTCACTAACAATGAGCAGTTCTTC.

The chain has TRBV7-2 and TRBJ2-7; D is unclear. V lost 1 base and J lost 2, with 9 bases in between. The germline gives CDR1 SGHTA, CDR2 FQGNSA. The CDR3 contains 14 residues. The DNA for the CDR3 is TGTGCCAGCAGCTTAGTAGGGCTCGCCTACGAGCAGTACTTC. It specifies CASSLVGLAYEQYF.

The rearrangement uses TRBV6-5 and TRBJ2-1; the D call may be TRBD1 or TRBD2 (5 bases each). In germline, CDR1 is MNHEY, CDR2 SVGAGI. The CDR3 runs 14 residues. Trimming cost V 7 bases and J 7 bases, with 17 bases left between them. DNA for the CDR3: TGTGCCAGCACCATCCCGGGACCCAGGAATGAGCAGTTCTTC. Its translation: CASTIPGPRNEQFF.